The clone carrying this TCR beta chain was recorded a few times. Its antigen is currently unknown. This sample stems from a study of blood T cells in healthy people across ages. The wider study: Researchers report that template switching captured about one barcoded beta molecule per two T cells. Broader study findings: Underestimates were what the diversity estimates from one million T cells were considered to be. Both naive CD4+ cell counts and diversity were greater in long-lived donors than in aged donors.

With a J-beta primer mix and a sample-barcoded 5' primer, a second PCR ran about 6 to 11 cycles. Using its own MiXCR run on the 5' RACE reads, TCRdb lists one record per CDR3 protein. The data hold over a million distinct CDR3 sequences, with about 40% observed a single time. Total RNA extraction produced at least 5 micrograms (per sample) for the study. V lost 6 bases and J 1 base, leaving 18 bases between the germline ends. The germline V gene encodes CDR1 SGHKS and CDR2 YYEKEE (reference sequence). This CDR3 is 16 amino acids long. The chain combines TRBV5-5 with TRBJ2-3; D not resolved. The source is a woman younger than 35 in good health. Sample: blood. The CDR3 is CASNPRGTQGTDTQYF. CDR3 nucleotide sequence: TGTGCCAGCAACCCCCGTGGTACCCAGGGCACAGATACGCAGTATTTT.